A selection of T cell receptor beta chains follows, all from one sample in a study of cytomegalovirus exposure and HLA in healthy donors. Sequencing was performed with immunoSEQ multiplex PCR; in TCRdb, only in-frame clones are kept and a portion is missing. This repertoire shows fewer than 200,000 clones, over 80% found once; its top ten account for approximately 4.1%. Source material: PBMCs. The receptors here all came from a woman in her forties or fifties in good health and CMV-seropositive. Both conserved end residues are part of each CDR3. The D gene is left open where the match is weak. Clone size is stated in some rows and not others, as once, few, many or a class when expanded.

V,size,J,D,DNA,CDR3
TRBV2,.,TRBJ1-5,TRBD1,TGTGCCAGCAGTGGGGCAGGGGGAAATCAGCCCCAGCATTTT,CASSGAGGNQPQHF
TRBV9,.,TRBJ2-7,TRBD1,TGTGCCAGCAGCCCAGGGACAGGGAAGGGCGCCTACGAGCAGTACTTC,CASSPGTGKGAYEQYF
TRBV7-9,.,TRBJ2-1,.,TGTTCCAGCAGCTTTCTTTCGGTAGAAAGCTCCTACAATGAGCAGTTCTTC,CSSSFLSVESSYNEQFF
TRBV7-6,once,TRBJ2-7,.,TGTGCCAGCAGCTTAGTAGGAGGGAACGAGCAGTACTTC,CASSLVGGNEQYF
TRBV7-2,.,TRBJ2-2,TRBD1,TGTGCCAGCAGCTTGACAGGGCCTCTCCCTACCAGCACCGGGGAGCTGTTTTTT,CASSLTGPLPTSTGELFF
TRBV5-1,.,TRBJ2-7,.,TGCGCCAGCAGCCCAGGACACCTTTACGAGCAGTACTTC,CASSPGHLYEQYF
TRBV5-1,.,TRBJ2-5,.,TGCGCCAGCAGCTTAGGGTCAGGGGGAGGTGAGACCCAGTACTTC,CASSLGSGGGETQYF
TRBV7-2,.,TRBJ2-1,TRBD1,TGTGCCAGCAGCTACCTACAGGGGAACGACAATGAGCAGTTCTTC,CASSYLQGNDNEQFF
TRBV5-4,.,TRBJ1-2,.,TGTGCCAGCAGCTCTTTACTACAGGGATATGGCTACACCTTC,CASSSLLQGYGYTF
TRBV19,.,TRBJ1-5,.,TGTGCCAGCACGTCTTCCAGGGGAAGCAATCAGCCCCAGCATTTT,CASTSSRGSNQPQHF
TRBV2,.,TRBJ1-5,TRBD1,TGTGCCAGCAGTTCGGACAGGGAGGACTCCAACGTCTCCAATCAGCCCCAGCATTTT,CASSSDREDSNVSNQPQHF
TRBV6-4,once,TRBJ1-2,TRBD1,TGTGCCAGCAGTGACCCCCCCAGGGGGTTATTAAACTATGGCTACACCTTC,CASSDPPRGLLNYGYTF
TRBV10-3,few,TRBJ1-2,.,TGTGCCATCAGTGATTACACTCAGGGGTTCTCTGGCTATGGCTACACCTTC,CAISDYTQGFSGYGYTF
TRBV19,.,TRBJ1-5,TRBD1,TGTGCCAGTAGTTCTTCAGGGGGGAACCAGCCCCAGCATTTT,CASSSSGGNQPQHF
TRBV9,.,TRBJ2-2,TRBD2,TGTGCCAGCAGCGCTCTAGCGGGAGGGCCAGGGAACACCGGGGAGCTGTTTTTT,CASSALAGGPGNTGELFF
TRBV27,.,TRBJ2-7,.,TGTGCCAGCAGCAGTATAATCCAGGGTGGGGGTCCCGGGGGAAGGTACGAGCAGTACTTC,CASSSIIQGGGPGGRYEQYF
TRBV14,few,TRBJ2-1,TRBD2,TGTGCCAGCAGCCAAGATAGGCGGGGGAATGAGCAGTTCTTC,CASSQDRRGNEQFF
TRBV7-2,.,TRBJ1-2,.,TGTGCCAGCTCCGAAGGGGGGGACTATGGCTACACCTTC,CASSEGGDYGYTF
TRBV29-1,few,TRBJ2-3,.,TGCAGCGTTGATCCAGGGGCGGAGGATACGCAGTATTTT,CSVDPGAEDTQYF
TRBV5-4,.,TRBJ2-1,TRBD2,TGTGCCAGCAGCGACCAACTAGCGGGGGTGAAAAAAGGTGGGGAGCAGTTCTTC,CASSDQLAGVKKGGEQFF
TRBV2,.,TRBJ1-5,.,TGTGCCAGCAGTGACGGGATGCGCAATCAGCCCCAGCATTTT,CASSDGMRNQPQHF
TRBV13,.,TRBJ2-2,.,TGTGCCAGCAGCTTACGGGGTGACGACGGGGAGCTGTTTTTT,CASSLRGDDGELFF
TRBV11-2,.,TRBJ2-5,.,TGTGCCAGCAGCTTAGTTCTAGCAGAGACCCAGTACTTC,CASSLVLAETQYF
TRBV6-1,.,TRBJ1-5,TRBD1,TGTGCCAGCAGATCCGGGACAGGGGGACAGCCCCAGCATTTT,CASRSGTGGQPQHF
TRBV6-6,.,TRBJ1-1,.,TGTGCCAGCAGTTACTCCGCAGGAGAAGCTTTCTTT,CASSYSAGEAFF
TRBV27,.,TRBJ2-3,TRBD2,TGTGCCAGCAGTACAGGACTAGCCCTAGATACGCAGTATTTT,CASSTGLALDTQYF
TRBV7-9,.,TRBJ1-2,TRBD1,TGTGCCAGCAGCTTAATCTCAGGGGGCGCCGACGGCTACACCTTC,CASSLISGGADGYTF
TRBV12-5,.,TRBJ2-1,.,TGTGCTAGTGCCCTTGGGGCGATCTCCTACAATGAGCAGTTCTTC,CASALGAISYNEQFF